These 7 T cell receptor beta chains were sequenced from one sample in a study of CD8+ T cells in alopecia areata (dated by TCRdb to between 2018 and 2020). The library was generated by the immunoSEQ multiplex PCR assay. To provide template for TCR sequencing, every sample had RNA extracted and reverse transcribed into cDNA. This is the immuneACCESS table as TCRdb keeps it, with only in-frame sequences that have V and J called. A part of the clones is gone; compared with another copy, unresolved V genes explain less than half, and the rest is unexplained. Present in this sample are some 190,000 clones, 50% to 60% of which were seen just once. The ten largest account for approximately 0.63% of the sample. According to the study, the label for this sample's time point signals: around 29 days on oral tofacitinib. The treatment or condition label for this specimen denotes: oral pan-JAK inhibitor, 5-10 mg twice daily.

This material consisted of CD4+ T cells sorted from blood, taken at week 4, from a patient treated with tofacitinib. These receptors were taken from a human donor with alopecia areata.

This clone was observed a few times. The V and J genes are TRBV7-2 and TRBJ2-7; TRBD1 aligns across 8 bases. The germline CDR1 and CDR2 sequences are SGHTA and FQGNSA. Trimming took 5 bases from V and 1 from J; bases not matched to a gene: 4. This CDR3 contains 14 residues. The CDR3 loop reads CASSIGTGSYEQYF. Here the CDR3 DNA reads TGTGCCAGCAGCATCGGGACAGGATCCTACGAGCAGTACTTC.

Points on this clone: Other nucleotide sequences from this sample produce the same CDR3. This sequence joins TRBV5-1 and TRBJ2-5; D possibly corresponds to TRBD1 (5 bases). The V end lost 5 bases, the J end lost 1 base, and 9 bases lay between the germline ends. The CDR3 is 13 residues long. Germline lookup yields CDR1 SGHRS and CDR2 YFSETQ. CDR3 sequence: CASSYQGQETQYF. The CDR3, as DNA: TGCGCCAGCAGTTACCAGGGCCAAGAGACCCAGTACTTC.

J is TRBJ2-5 and V is TRBV10-3; 10 bases line up with TRBD1. Germline V CDR1 and CDR2: ENHRY, SYGVKD. This CDR3 region has 16 residues. V was clipped by 2 bases and J by 4 bases; unmatched bases: 7. CDR3 sequence reads: CAISEPTRTGGETQYF. Written as DNA, the CDR3 is TGTGCCATCAGTGAGCCTACCCGGACAGGGGGAGAGACCCAGTACTTC.

A few counts support this clone. This chain connects TRBV7-9 to TRBJ2-2; D is unclear. The length of the CDR3 is 14 residues. Trimming removed 1 base at V and 2 bases at J, with 5 bases between. Germline assignment: CDR1 SEHNR and CDR2 FQNEAQ (reference sequence). The CDR3 nucleotides are TGTGCCAGCAGCTTAGGCACCAACACCGGGGAGCTGTTTTTT. It codes for CASSLGTNTGELFF.

This clone was found a few times. The chain carries TRBV2 and TRBJ2-6, with D tentatively TRBD2 (5 bases). Trimming stripped 4 bases from V and 4 bases from J, with 14 bases between. Germline CDR1 and CDR2: SNHLY and FYNNEI. This CDR3 has 16 residues. Written as DNA, the CDR3 is TGTGCCAGCAGTGCCCGCCGGGGTGGCGGGGCCAACGTCCTGACTTTC. Translation gives CASSARRGGGANVLTF.

J is TRBJ1-4 and V is TRBV28; tentative D call: TRBD1 (6 bases). The V end was cut by 3 bases, the J end by 10 bases, with 15 bases between. The germline V gene encodes CDR1 MDHEN and CDR2 SYDVKM. CDR3 length: 14 residues. The CDR3 nucleotides are TGTGCCAGCAGTTTTGCAGGGGATCGGGGAAAACTGTTTTTT. Translation: CASSFAGDRGKLFF.

This sequence joins TRBV4-3 and TRBJ2-3, with 8 bases lining up with TRBD1. J was trimmed by 1 base and V by 4 bases; bases with no gene match: 7. Per the germline V gene, CDR1 is LGHNA and CDR2 is YSLEER. The CDR3 extends over 16 amino acids. The CDR3 loop is CASSRQTGAGTDTQYF. The CDR3 nucleotides read TGCGCCAGCAGCCGCCAGACAGGGGCTGGCACAGATACGCAGTATTTT.